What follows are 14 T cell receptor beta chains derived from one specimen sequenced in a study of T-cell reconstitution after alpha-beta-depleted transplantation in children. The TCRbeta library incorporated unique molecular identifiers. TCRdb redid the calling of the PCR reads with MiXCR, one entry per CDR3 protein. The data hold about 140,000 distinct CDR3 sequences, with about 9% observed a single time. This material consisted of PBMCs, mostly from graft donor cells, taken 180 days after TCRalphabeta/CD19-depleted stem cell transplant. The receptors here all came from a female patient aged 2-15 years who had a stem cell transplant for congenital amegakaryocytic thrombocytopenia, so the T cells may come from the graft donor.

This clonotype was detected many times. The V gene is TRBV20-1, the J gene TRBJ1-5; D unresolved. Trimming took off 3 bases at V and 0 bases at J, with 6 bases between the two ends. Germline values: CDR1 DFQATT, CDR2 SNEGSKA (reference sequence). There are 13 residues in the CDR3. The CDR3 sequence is CSASFTSNQPQHF. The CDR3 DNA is TGCAGTGCTAGTTTCACTAGCAATCAGCCCCAGCATTTT.

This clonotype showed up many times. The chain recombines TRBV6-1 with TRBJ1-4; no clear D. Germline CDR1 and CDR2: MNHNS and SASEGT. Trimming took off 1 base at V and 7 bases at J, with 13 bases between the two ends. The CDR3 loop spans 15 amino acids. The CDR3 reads CASSEGSVAREKLFF. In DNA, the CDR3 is TGTGCCAGCAGTGAAGGGTCGGTGGCGCGTGAAAAACTGTTTTTT.

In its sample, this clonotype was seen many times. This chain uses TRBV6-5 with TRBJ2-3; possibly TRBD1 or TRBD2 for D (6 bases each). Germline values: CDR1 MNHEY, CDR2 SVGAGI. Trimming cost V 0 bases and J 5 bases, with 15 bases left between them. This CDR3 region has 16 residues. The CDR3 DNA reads TGTGCCAGCAGTTACTCGGCCAGGGGAGGAGGAGATACGCAGTATTTT. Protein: CASSYSARGGGDTQYF.

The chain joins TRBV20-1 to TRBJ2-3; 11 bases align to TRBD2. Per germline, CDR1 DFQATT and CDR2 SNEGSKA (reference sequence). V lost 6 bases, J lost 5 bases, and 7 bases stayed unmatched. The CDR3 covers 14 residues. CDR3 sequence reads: CSAHSGRAIDTQYF. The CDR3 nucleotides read TGCAGTGCGCATAGCGGGAGGGCCATAGATACGCAGTATTTT.

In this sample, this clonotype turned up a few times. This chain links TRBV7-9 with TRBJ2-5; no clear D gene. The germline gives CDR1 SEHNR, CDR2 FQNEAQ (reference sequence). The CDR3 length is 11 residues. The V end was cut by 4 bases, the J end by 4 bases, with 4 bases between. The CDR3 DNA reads TGTGCCAGCAGCTCCATAGAGACCCAGTACTTC. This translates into CASSSIETQYF.

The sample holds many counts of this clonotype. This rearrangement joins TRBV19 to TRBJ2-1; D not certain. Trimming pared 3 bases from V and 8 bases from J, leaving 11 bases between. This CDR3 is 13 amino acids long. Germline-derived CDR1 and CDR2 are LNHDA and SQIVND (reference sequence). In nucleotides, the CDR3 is TGTGCCAGTAGTATTCCGAGTGGGGATGAGCAGTTCTTC. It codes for CASSIPSGDEQFF.

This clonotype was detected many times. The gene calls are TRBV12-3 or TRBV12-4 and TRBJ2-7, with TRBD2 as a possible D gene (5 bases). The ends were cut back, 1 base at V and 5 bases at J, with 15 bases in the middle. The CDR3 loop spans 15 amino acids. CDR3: CASSLDRLAAHEQYF. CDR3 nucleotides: TGTGCCAGCAGTTTAGATAGGCTAGCTGCACACGAGCAGTACTTC.

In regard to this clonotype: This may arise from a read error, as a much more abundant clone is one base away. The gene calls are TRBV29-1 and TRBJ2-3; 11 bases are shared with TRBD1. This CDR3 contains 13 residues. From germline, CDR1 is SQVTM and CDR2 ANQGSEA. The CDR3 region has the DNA TGCGGCGTTGGGGACAGGGGGGAAGGTACGCAGTATTTT. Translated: CGVGDRGEGTQYF.

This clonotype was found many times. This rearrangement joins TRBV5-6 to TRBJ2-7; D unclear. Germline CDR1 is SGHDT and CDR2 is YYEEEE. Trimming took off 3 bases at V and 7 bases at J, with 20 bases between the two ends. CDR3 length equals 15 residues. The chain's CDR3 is CASSSSRQGLGEQYF. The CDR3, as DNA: TGTGCCAGCAGCTCCTCAAGACAAGGGCTGGGGGAGCAGTACTTC.

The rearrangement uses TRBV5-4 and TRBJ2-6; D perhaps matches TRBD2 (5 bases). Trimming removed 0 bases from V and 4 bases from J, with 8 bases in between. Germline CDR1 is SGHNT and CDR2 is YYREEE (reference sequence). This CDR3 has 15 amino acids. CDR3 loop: CASSLGGWGANVLTF. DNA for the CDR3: TGTGCCAGCAGCTTGGGAGGGTGGGGGGCCAACGTCCTGACTTTC.

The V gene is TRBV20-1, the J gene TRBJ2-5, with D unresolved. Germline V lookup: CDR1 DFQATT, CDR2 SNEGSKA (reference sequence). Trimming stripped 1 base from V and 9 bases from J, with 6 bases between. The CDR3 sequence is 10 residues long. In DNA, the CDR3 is TGCAGTGCTAGAGTTGCGGCCCAGTACTTC. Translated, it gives CSARVAAQYF.

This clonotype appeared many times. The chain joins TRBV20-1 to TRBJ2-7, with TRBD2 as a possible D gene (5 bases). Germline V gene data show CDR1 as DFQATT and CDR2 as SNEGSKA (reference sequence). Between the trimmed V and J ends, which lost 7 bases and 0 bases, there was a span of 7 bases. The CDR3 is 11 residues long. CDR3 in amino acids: CSVGDSYEQYF. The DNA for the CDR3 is TGCAGTGTCGGGGACTCCTACGAGCAGTACTTC.

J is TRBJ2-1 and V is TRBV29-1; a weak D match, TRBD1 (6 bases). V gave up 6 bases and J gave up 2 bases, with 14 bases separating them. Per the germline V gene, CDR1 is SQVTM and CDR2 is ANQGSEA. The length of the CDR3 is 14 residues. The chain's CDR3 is CSVMTGTPYNEQFF. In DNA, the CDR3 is TGCAGCGTGATGACAGGAACCCCCTACAATGAGCAGTTCTTC.

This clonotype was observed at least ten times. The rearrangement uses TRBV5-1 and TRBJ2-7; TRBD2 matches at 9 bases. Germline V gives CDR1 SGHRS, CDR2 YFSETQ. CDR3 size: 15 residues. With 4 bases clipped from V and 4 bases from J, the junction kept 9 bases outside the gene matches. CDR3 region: CASSLNSGSVYEQYF. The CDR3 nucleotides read TGCGCCAGCAGCCTCAATAGCGGGAGTGTATACGAGCAGTACTTC.